These T cell receptor beta chains were read from a single sample in a study of a mutant IDH1 vaccine in newly diagnosed glioma. The table came from immunoSEQ multiplex PCR; TCRdb's copy has only in-frame clones and leaves some out. The sample lists about 60,000 clones, about four fifths occurring once. No cognate antigen is known for these TCRs. The sequencing here drew on PBMCs, taken from a glioma patient whose treatment included an IDH1 peptide vaccine. These receptors were obtained from a woman aged 45 to 65 with glioma. The CDR3 runs from the conserved cysteine through the conserved F or W. The D gene is left open where the match is weak. Not all rows give a size; the values are once, few, many and, for expanded clones, a class.

clone size	J gene	D gene	V gene	CDR3 DNA	CDR3 protein
NA	TRBJ1-4	TRBD1	TRBV5-4	TGTGCCAGCAGCCGGGACAGGGGGCTTCAGAAACTGTTTTTT	CASSRDRGLQKLFF
few	TRBJ1-1	NA	TRBV29-1	TGCAGCGTGGCCGGATGGGCCAGGGACACTGAAGCTTTCTTT	CSVAGWARDTEAFF
NA	TRBJ2-7	NA	TRBV9	TGTGCCAGCAGCGTAGCAGCGGCCTCCTACGAGCAGTACTTC	CASSVAAASYEQYF
NA	TRBJ1-2	NA	TRBV21-1	TGTGCCAGCAACCTAAAAGGGACAGGGGACTATGGCTACACCTTC	CASNLKGTGDYGYTF
once	TRBJ2-7	TRBD1	TRBV28	TGTGCCAGCAGTTTTGGGACAGGGGCCTACGAGCAGTACTTC	CASSFGTGAYEQYF
once	TRBJ1-3	NA	TRBV5-1	TGCGCCAGCAGCTGGGCGGGAGAAAACACCATATATTTT	CASSWAGENTIYF
NA	TRBJ2-1	NA	TRBV9	TGTGCCAGCAGCCCCCGGGGAGCGAGGGAGATCAATGAGCAGTTCTTC	CASSPRGAREINEQFF
NA	TRBJ1-3	NA	TRBV5-1	TGCGCCAGCAGCTTGGGACAAATCTCTGGAAACACCATATATTTT	CASSLGQISGNTIYF
NA	TRBJ2-7	NA	TRBV15	TGTGCCACCAGCAGAGATAAGTACGAGCAGTACTTC	CATSRDKYEQYF
NA	TRBJ1-2	NA	TRBV6-5	TGTGCCAGCTCCACGGCCATAGCTAACTATGGCTACACCTTC	CASSTAIANYGYTF
NA	TRBJ1-1	NA	TRBV6-1	TGTGCCAGCAGTGGGGGAGTGGGGTATACTGAAGCTTTCTTT	CASSGGVGYTEAFF
NA	TRBJ1-1	NA	TRBV10-1	TGCGCCAGCACTACTAAGGGGCACCTTATGAACACTGAAGCTTTCTTT	CASTTKGHLMNTEAFF
NA	TRBJ1-5	NA	TRBV7-2	TGTGCCAGCAGCTTAAACGATCAGCCCCAGCATTTT	CASSLNDQPQHF
NA	TRBJ2-3	NA	TRBV7-2	TGTGCCAGCAGCAGTTCGACCACAGATACGCAGTATTTT	CASSSSTTDTQYF
NA	TRBJ2-5	NA	TRBV9	TGTGCCAGCAGCGGAGGTCCCCTAGGGGAGACCCAGTACTTC	CASSGGPLGETQYF
NA	TRBJ2-7	NA	TRBV11-3	TGTGCCAGCAGCATAATAAGTGCCTACGAGCAGTACTTC	CASSIISAYEQYF
NA	TRBJ1-1	NA	TRBV18	TGTGCCAGCTCACCGGAGCCTTTTGTAGCAGCTTTCTTT	CASSPEPFVAAFF
NA	TRBJ1-1	NA	TRBV7-3	TGTGCCAGCAGCTCTTGGCAGGGGACTGAAGCTTTCTTT	CASSSWQGTEAFF
NA	TRBJ2-2	TRBD2	TRBV5-4	TGTGCCAGCAGCTCGGTAGCGGGGGGGCATCAGTCCGGGGAGCTGTTTTTT	CASSSVAGGHQSGELFF
NA	TRBJ1-1	NA	TRBV19	TGTGCCAGTAGCCCGCAGTGGAGGGTGTCAGGCACTGAAGCTTTCTTT	CASSPQWRVSGTEAFF
NA	TRBJ2-2	TRBD2	TRBV4-1	TGCGCCAGCAGCCCTCAACGGGCTAGCGGGGGGGGAAGGACCGGGGAGCTGTTTTTT	CASSPQRASGGGRTGELFF
few	TRBJ1-1	TRBD1	TRBV6-5	TGTGCCAGCAGTTACTCCTGGACAGGGCAAGGTGAAGCTTTCTTT	CASSYSWTGQGEAFF
NA	TRBJ1-2	NA	TRBV11-2	TGTGCCAGCAGCTCCGGAGGGACCTATGGCTACACCTTC	CASSSGGTYGYTF
NA	TRBJ2-1	NA	TRBV4-1	TGCGCCAGCAGCCAAGGGCGGGGTCCTTACAATGAGCAGTTCTTC	CASSQGRGPYNEQFF
NA	TRBJ2-7	NA	TRBV7-9	TGTGCCAGCAGCTTTAAGGACATGAGTCTGTACTTC	CASSFKDMSLYF
NA	TRBJ1-4	NA	TRBV28	TGTGCCAGCAGCCGTAGACAGGTCGGGGAAAAACTGTTTTTT	CASSRRQVGEKLFF
NA	TRBJ1-2	NA	TRBV7-2	TGTGCCAGCAGATTAGATGGAAACTATGGCTACACCTTC	CASRLDGNYGYTF
NA	TRBJ1-2	NA	TRBV19	TGTGCCAGTAGTATGGGCACCGGGAGCCCTCACTATGGCTACACCTTC	CASSMGTGSPHYGYTF
few	TRBJ2-3	NA	TRBV9	TGTGCCAGCAGCGTCGGGGCGTCGGGAGATACGCAGTATTTT	CASSVGASGDTQYF
NA	TRBJ1-1	TRBD1	TRBV18	TGTGCCAGCTCTCAAGGGACAGGGGGCCTCCAGACTGAAGCTTTCTTT	CASSQGTGGLQTEAFF
NA	TRBJ1-5	NA	TRBV19	TGTGCCAGTAGTCCGGTGGGACTTATGCCCCAGCATTTT	CASSPVGLMPQHF
NA	TRBJ1-6	NA	TRBV5-4	TGTGCCAGCAGCCTCGAACCCAACTCACCCCTCCACTTT	CASSLEPNSPLHF
once	TRBJ1-1	NA	TRBV28	TGTGCCAGCAGTTTGACAGCGCCGGGCACTGAAGCTTTCTTT	CASSLTAPGTEAFF
once	TRBJ2-7	NA	TRBV7-9	TGTGCCAGCAGCTCCGGGACTTTCTACGAGCAGTACTTC	CASSSGTFYEQYF
NA	TRBJ2-5	TRBD1	TRBV7-7	TGTGCCAGCAGCTTAGACGGGACAGGACAAGAGACCCAGTACTTC	CASSLDGTGQETQYF
NA	TRBJ2-7	TRBD1	TRBV6-1	TGTGCCAGCAGTTTCCGGGACAGGTCCCACGAGCAGTACTTC	CASSFRDRSHEQYF
NA	TRBJ2-3	TRBD1	TRBV6-1	TGTGCCAGCACCCGGGACAGGGTGGGAGATACGCAGTATTTT	CASTRDRVGDTQYF
NA	TRBJ2-5	NA	TRBV25-1	TGTGCCAGCCGATCCCCTGGGGGGACACAAGAGACCCAGTACTTC	CASRSPGGTQETQYF